The rows below give T cell receptor beta chains drawn from one sample of a study of shared clonotypes between healthy human individuals. Profiling relied on immunoSEQ multiplex PCR, and the TCRdb table lists in-frame clones only, not all of them. Of about 2 million clones in the sample, approximately 95% are singletons; the top ten hold roughly 1.1%. Sequencing was done on a sample of naive CD8+ T cells sorted from blood. The receptors originated from a man between 18 and 35 years old in good health. Both conserved end residues are part of each CDR3. Each record gives: D gene, J gene, V gene, clone size, CDR3 protein, CDR3 DNA. A D gene is named only where the DNA matches it firmly. Only some rows state a clone size, as once, few, many or a class for expanded clones.

D: NA
J: TRBJ2-7
V: TRBV19
size: NA
CDR3: CASSTGATYEQYF
DNA: TGTGCCAGTAGTACCGGGGCGACCTACGAGCAGTACTTC

D: NA
J: TRBJ2-1
V: TRBV7-9
size: once
CDR3: CASSSRSGEQFF
DNA: TGTGCCAGCAGCTCCCGGTCGGGTGAGCAGTTCTTC

D: NA
J: TRBJ2-7
V: TRBV7-2
size: NA
CDR3: CASSLRQWGGEQYF
DNA: TGTGCCAGCAGCTTGAGACAGTGGGGAGGCGAGCAGTACTTC

D: NA
J: TRBJ2-2
V: TRBV13
size: NA
CDR3: CASSLWGAPTGELFF
DNA: TGTGCCAGCAGCTTATGGGGGGCCCCCACCGGGGAGCTGTTTTTT

D: TRBD1
J: TRBJ1-1
V: TRBV5-6
size: once
CDR3: CASSTSQGRTEAFF
DNA: TGTGCCAGCAGCACTTCACAGGGGCGGACTGAAGCTTTCTTT

D: NA
J: TRBJ2-7
V: TRBV6-6
size: NA
CDR3: CASSWSDEQYF
DNA: TGTGCCAGCAGTTGGAGCGACGAGCAGTACTTC

D: NA
J: TRBJ2-5
V: TRBV2
size: once
CDR3: CASSEYGETQYF
DNA: TGTGCCAGCAGTGAATATGGGGAGACCCAGTACTTC

D: NA
J: TRBJ2-7
V: TRBV6-5
size: NA
CDR3: CASSQRGGEQYF
DNA: TGTGCCAGCAGTCAAAGGGGTGGCGAGCAGTACTTC

D: NA
J: TRBJ2-1
V: TRBV19
size: NA
CDR3: CASSIDGGISYNEQFF
DNA: TGTGCCAGTAGTATAGATGGGGGGATCTCCTACAATGAGCAGTTCTTC

D: TRBD2
J: TRBJ2-1
V: TRBV11-2
size: NA
CDR3: CASRLGGGYNEQFF
DNA: TGTGCCAGCAGGCTTGGGGGGGGCTACAATGAGCAGTTCTTC

D: NA
J: TRBJ2-1
V: TRBV6-5
size: NA
CDR3: CASSYSDFANEQFF
DNA: TGTGCCAGCAGTTACTCGGACTTTGCGAATGAGCAGTTCTTC

D: NA
J: TRBJ2-7
V: TRBV10-1
size: NA
CDR3: CASSESLSYEQYF
DNA: TGCGCCAGCAGTGAGTCGCTCTCCTACGAGCAGTACTTC

D: TRBD2
J: TRBJ2-1
V: TRBV7-2
size: NA
CDR3: CASSPVLAASFWEQFF
DNA: TGTGCCAGCAGCCCCGTACTAGCGGCCTCGTTCTGGGAGCAGTTCTTC

D: TRBD2
J: TRBJ2-1
V: TRBV4-1
size: NA
CDR3: CASSQILAGGPNEQFF
DNA: TGCGCCAGCAGCCAAATACTAGCGGGAGGGCCGAATGAGCAGTTCTTC

D: NA
J: TRBJ1-2
V: TRBV4-1
size: once
CDR3: CASSQVEGGTGYGYTF
DNA: TGCGCCAGCAGCCAAGTCGAAGGGGGGACCGGCTATGGCTACACCTTC

D: TRBD2
J: TRBJ2-2
V: TRBV6-1
size: NA
CDR3: CASSEWGEGTGELFF
DNA: TGTGCCAGCAGTGAATGGGGGGAGGGGACCGGGGAGCTGTTTTTT

D: NA
J: TRBJ2-4
V: TRBV13
size: NA
CDR3: CASSFRTEAKNIQYF
DNA: TGTGCCAGCAGCTTTAGGACGGAAGCCAAAAACATTCAGTACTTC

D: NA
J: TRBJ2-5
V: TRBV25-1
size: NA
CDR3: CGTSADQETQYF
DNA: TGTGGTACCTCGGCAGATCAAGAGACCCAGTACTTC

D: TRBD1
J: TRBJ1-1
V: TRBV29-1
size: once
CDR3: CSVEKHETVQGYTEAFF
DNA: TGCAGCGTTGAAAAACACGAGACAGTACAGGGGTACACTGAAGCTTTCTTT

D: NA
J: TRBJ2-1
V: TRBV13
size: NA
CDR3: CASSLTGNEQFF
DNA: TGTGCCAGCAGCCTTACAGGGAATGAGCAGTTCTTC

D: NA
J: TRBJ2-2
V: TRBV27
size: NA
CDR3: CASSLQGPGELFF
DNA: TGTGCCAGCAGTTTGCAGGGCCCCGGGGAGCTGTTTTTT

D: NA
J: TRBJ1-1
V: TRBV29-1
size: NA
CDR3: CSVEDASTEAFF
DNA: TGCAGCGTTGAAGATGCCAGTACTGAAGCTTTCTTT

D: TRBD2
J: TRBJ2-1
V: TRBV5-5
size: NA
CDR3: CASSATSGRWNEQFF
DNA: TGTGCCAGCAGCGCTACTAGCGGGAGATGGAATGAGCAGTTCTTC

D: NA
J: TRBJ2-7
V: TRBV7-9
size: NA
CDR3: CASSLLQVSYEQYF
DNA: TGTGCCAGCAGCCTACTGCAGGTATCCTACGAGCAGTACTTC

D: NA
J: TRBJ2-1
V: TRBV30
size: once
CDR3: CAWSVVAYEQFF
DNA: TGTGCCTGGAGTGTAGTCGCGTATGAGCAGTTCTTC

D: TRBD1
J: TRBJ2-7
V: TRBV28
size: NA
CDR3: CASSRQGRGSYEQYF
DNA: TGTGCCAGCAGTAGACAGGGGCGCGGGTCCTACGAGCAGTACTTC

D: NA
J: TRBJ1-4
V: TRBV6-5
size: NA
CDR3: CASSYSWQGEDEKLFF
DNA: TGTGCCAGCAGTTACTCTTGGCAAGGGGAAGATGAAAAACTGTTTTTT

D: NA
J: TRBJ2-2
V: TRBV5-4
size: NA
CDR3: CASSSGLAGELFF
DNA: TGTGCCAGCAGCTCGGGACTGGCCGGGGAGCTGTTTTTT

D: NA
J: TRBJ2-1
V: TRBV7-8
size: NA
CDR3: CASSFFNEQFF
DNA: TGTGCCAGCAGCTTTTTTAATGAGCAGTTCTTC

D: TRBD2
J: TRBJ2-2
V: TRBV7-2
size: NA
CDR3: CASSVPAGARTGELFF
DNA: TGTGCCAGCAGCGTGCCAGCGGGGGCGAGAACCGGGGAGCTGTTTTTT

D: TRBD2
J: TRBJ2-1
V: TRBV12-5
size: NA
CDR3: CASGLPGLAGVVDEQFF
DNA: TGTGCTAGTGGTTTGCCGGGACTAGCGGGAGTGGTCGATGAGCAGTTCTTC

D: TRBD2
J: TRBJ2-3
V: TRBV11-2
size: NA
CDR3: CASSLEASGGVTDTQYF
DNA: TGTGCCAGCAGCTTAGAGGCTAGCGGGGGGGTCACAGATACGCAGTATTTT

D: NA
J: TRBJ1-1
V: TRBV5-6
size: NA
CDR3: CASSWRGNTEAFF
DNA: TGTGCCAGCAGTTGGAGGGGGAACACTGAAGCTTTCTTT

D: NA
J: TRBJ2-1
V: TRBV2
size: once
CDR3: CASISRSYNEQFF
DNA: TGTGCCAGCATCTCACGCTCCTACAATGAGCAGTTCTTC